This T cell receptor beta chain was sequenced during a study of primary melanoma T cells and metastatic recurrence. On the study more broadly: Tumors were T2–T4 primary melanomas thicker than 1 mm. Study results and limitations: The tumor T-cell fraction reportedly predicted progression-free survival independently of thickness, ulceration, mitotic rate and age.

Libraries were prepared by immunoSEQ multiplex PCR; TCRdb keeps only in-frame clonotypes and omits some of them. The sample gives around 730 clones, about 90% of which show up once; over 15% is in the top ten. The patients had surgically resected primary melanoma at risk of metastatic recurrence. This CDR3 is built from 18 residues. CDR1 MNHGY and CDR2 SVAAGI come from the germline V gene. With V trimmed by 3 bases and J by 9 bases, 15 bases remained unmatched. As concerns this clone: Its antigen is currently unknown.

The sequenced sample was melanoma tumor tissue. This chain joins TRBV6-9 and TRBJ1-6; 9 bases agree with TRBD1. This TCR came from a human donor with melanoma. CDR3 DNA: TGTGCCAGCAGTTACGGAGGACAGGGGCTAGGGGCAGGTTCACCCCTCCACTTT. Translation gives CASSYGGQGLGAGSPLHF.